This T cell receptor beta chain was captured in a study of CD8+CD57+ T cells in acquired aplastic anemia. The overall study: CD4+ cell libraries from healthy donors averaged about 10.8 million reads.

Trimming took 4 bases from V and 9 from J, leaving 14 bases between them. Germline CDR1 and CDR2: SGHKS and YYEKEE (reference sequence). The length of the CDR3 is 12 residues. General study points: The CD8+ Simpson's diversity of patients and controls was not significantly different. Patients and controls had in common around 29 CD8+ CDR3 sequences.

Researchers used genomic DNA as the template to profile TCR beta VDJ and CDR3. In TCRdb, the reads were re-called with MiXCR into one record per CDR3 protein. Of about 180,000 distinct CDR3 sequences in the sample, 45% to 50% were seen once. Concerning this clonotype itself: Its antigen is not known.

The sample consisted of sorted CD4+, CD8+, or CD8+CD57+ T cells (not recorded which) from PBMCs. V gene TRBV5-5 combines with J gene TRBJ2-7; no reliable D call. The TCR was taken from a human donor in good health. CDR3 loop: CASSNARVVQYF. The CDR3 DNA sequence: TGTGCCAGCAGCAATGCCCGAGTCGTGCAGTACTTC.